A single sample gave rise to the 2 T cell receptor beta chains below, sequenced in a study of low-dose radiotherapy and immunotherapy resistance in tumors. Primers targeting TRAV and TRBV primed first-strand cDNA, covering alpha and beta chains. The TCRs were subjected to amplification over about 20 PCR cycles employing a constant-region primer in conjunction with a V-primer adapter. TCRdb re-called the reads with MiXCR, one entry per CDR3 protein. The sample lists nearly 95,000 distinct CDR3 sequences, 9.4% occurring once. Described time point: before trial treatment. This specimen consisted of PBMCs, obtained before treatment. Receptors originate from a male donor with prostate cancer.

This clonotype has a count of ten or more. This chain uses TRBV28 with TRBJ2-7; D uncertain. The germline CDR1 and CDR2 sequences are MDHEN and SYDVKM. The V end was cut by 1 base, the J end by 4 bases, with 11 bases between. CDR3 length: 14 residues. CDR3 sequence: CASSLSVYRYEQYF. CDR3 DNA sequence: TGTGCCAGCAGTTTATCCGTCTATAGATACGAGCAGTACTTC.

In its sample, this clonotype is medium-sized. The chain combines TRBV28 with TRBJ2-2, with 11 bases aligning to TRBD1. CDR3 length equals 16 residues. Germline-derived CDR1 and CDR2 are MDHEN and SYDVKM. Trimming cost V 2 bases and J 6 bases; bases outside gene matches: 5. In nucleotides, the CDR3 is TGTGCCAGCAGTTTAGCTTTGGGACAGGGGGCCGGGGAGCTGTTTTTT. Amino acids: CASSLALGQGAGELFF.